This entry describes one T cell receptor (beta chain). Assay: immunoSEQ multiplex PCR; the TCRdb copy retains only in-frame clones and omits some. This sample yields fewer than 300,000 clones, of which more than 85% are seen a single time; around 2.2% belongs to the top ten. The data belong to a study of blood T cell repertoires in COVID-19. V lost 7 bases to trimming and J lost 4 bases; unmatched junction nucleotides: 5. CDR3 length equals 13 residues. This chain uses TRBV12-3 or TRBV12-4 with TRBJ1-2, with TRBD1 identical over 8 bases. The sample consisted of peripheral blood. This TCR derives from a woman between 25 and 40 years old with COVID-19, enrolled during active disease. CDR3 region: CASKPGQAYGYTF. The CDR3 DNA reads TGTGCCAGCAAACCGGGACAGGCCTATGGCTACACCTTC.